This T cell receptor (beta chain) comes out of a study of blood T cell repertoires in COVID-19. CDR3 length: 15 residues. Germline V CDR1 and CDR2: SNHLY, FYNNEI. Germline trimming cut 8 bases from V and 5 bases from J; bases unmatched to any gene: 11. Clones were sequenced by immunoSEQ multiplex PCR, and TCRdb holds only the in-frame ones, with some missing. The table lists 200,000 to 250,000 clones, approximately 80% of them singletons. This sequence originates from a human donor in a cohort sampled during active COVID-19. Sequenced input: peripheral blood. The V gene is TRBV2, the J gene TRBJ1-1; the match to TRBD1 covers 10 bases. CDR3 amino acids: CASSTGGITGTEAFF. The CDR3, as DNA: TGTGCCAGCTCGACAGGGGGCATAACGGGGACTGAAGCTTTCTTT.